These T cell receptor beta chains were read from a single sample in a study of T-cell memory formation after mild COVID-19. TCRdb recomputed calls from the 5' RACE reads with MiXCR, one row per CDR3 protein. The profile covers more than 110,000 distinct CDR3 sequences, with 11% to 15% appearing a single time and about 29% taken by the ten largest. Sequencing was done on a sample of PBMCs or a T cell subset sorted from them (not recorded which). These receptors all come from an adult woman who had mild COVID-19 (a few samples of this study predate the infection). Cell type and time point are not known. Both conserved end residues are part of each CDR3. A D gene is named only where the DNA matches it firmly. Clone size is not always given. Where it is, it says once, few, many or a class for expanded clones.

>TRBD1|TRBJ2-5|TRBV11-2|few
TGTGCCAGCAGCTTAGACTTGGGACAGCTCGAGACCCAGTACTTC
CASSLDLGQLETQYF
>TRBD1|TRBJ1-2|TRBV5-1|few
TGCGCCAGCAGTTTAAATACAGGGGAGGATAACTATGGCTACACCTTC
CASSLNTGEDNYGYTF
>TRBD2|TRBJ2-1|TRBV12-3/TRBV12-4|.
TGTGCCAGCAAAACTAGCGGGGGGAACAATGAGCAGTTCTTC
CASKTSGGNNEQFF
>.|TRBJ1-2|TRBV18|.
TGTGCCAGCTCACGAGACAAGACTAACTATGGCTACACCTTC
CASSRDKTNYGYTF
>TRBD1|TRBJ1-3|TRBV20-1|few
TGCAGTGCTGGCACAGGGGTATCAGGAAACACCATATATTTT
CSAGTGVSGNTIYF
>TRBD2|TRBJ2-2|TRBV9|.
TGTGCCAGCAGCGTGGTTCAGCGGGGGACGAACACCGGGGAGCTGTTTTTT
CASSVVQRGTNTGELFF
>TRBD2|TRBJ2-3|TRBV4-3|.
TGCGCCAGCAGCGTAGCGGGAGTCACAGATACGCAGTATTTT
CASSVAGVTDTQYF
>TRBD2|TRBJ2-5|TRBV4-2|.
TGTGCCAGCAGCCAACCTGGACTAGCGGGGGTCAAAGAGACCCAGTACTTC
CASSQPGLAGVKETQYF
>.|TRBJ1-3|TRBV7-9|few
TGTGCCAGCAGCCCCATGGCTGGAAACACCATATATTTT
CASSPMAGNTIYF
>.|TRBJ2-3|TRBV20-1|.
TGCAGTGCTAGAGATCGAGTTTCGCCTGGGGATACGCAGTATTTT
CSARDRVSPGDTQYF
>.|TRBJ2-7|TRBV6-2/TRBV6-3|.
TGTGCCAGCAGTTACGGCGCGGCCGAGCAGTACTTC
CASSYGAAEQYF
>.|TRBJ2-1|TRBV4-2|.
TGTGCCAGCAGCCAAGATCTCTTGGGCAATGAGCAGTTCTTC
CASSQDLLGNEQFF
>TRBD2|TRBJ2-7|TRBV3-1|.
TGTGCCAGCAGCCAAGAAGAGCGGGGGCCGCCCTACGAGCAGTACTTC
CASSQEERGPPYEQYF
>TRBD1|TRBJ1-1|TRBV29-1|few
TGCAGCGTTGGGGGGCAGGGGGCGGCTGAAGCTTTCTTT
CSVGGQGAAEAFF
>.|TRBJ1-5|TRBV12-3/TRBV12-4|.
TGTGCCAGCAGAATGGCAGGGGCCAATCAGCCCCAGCATTTT
CASRMAGANQPQHF
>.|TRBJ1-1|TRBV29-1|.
TGCAGCGTTGAACCCCCCGGGGGGGCTGAAGCTTTCTTT
CSVEPPGGAEAFF
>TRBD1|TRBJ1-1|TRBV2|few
TGTGCCAGCAGCCCCTGGGACAGCGAGAACACTGAAGCTTTCTTT
CASSPWDSENTEAFF
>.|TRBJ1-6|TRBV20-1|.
TGCAGTGCTAGAGGGGAAGGGGAGTCTTATAATTCACCCCTCCACTTT
CSARGEGESYNSPLHF
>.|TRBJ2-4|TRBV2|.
TGTGCCAGCGGGTTAGGGAACATTCAGTACTTC
CASGLGNIQYF
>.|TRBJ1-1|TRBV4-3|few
TGCGCCAGCAGCCTTTTCGGGCTGTTGAACACTGAAGCTTTCTTT
CASSLFGLLNTEAFF
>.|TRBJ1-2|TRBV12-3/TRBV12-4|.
TGTGCCAGCAGTCACTCGGGACACCTCAATGGCTACACCTTC
CASSHSGHLNGYTF
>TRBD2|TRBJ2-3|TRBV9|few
TGTGCCAGCACTAGCGGGGGACCCACAGATACGCAGTATTTT
CASTSGGPTDTQYF
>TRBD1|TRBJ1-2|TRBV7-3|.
TGTGCCAGCAGCTCGCCCCTGGACAGGAATAGAGCACGTGGCTACACCTTC
CASSSPLDRNRARGYTF
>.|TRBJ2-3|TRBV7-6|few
TGTGCCAGCAGCTTATCAAGGGTGCCCATCTTGCGCACAGATACGCAGTATTTT
CASSLSRVPILRTDTQYF
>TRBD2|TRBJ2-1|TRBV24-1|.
TGTGCCACCGGACTAGCGGGAGATGGTGGCCCCTACAATGAGCAGTTCTTC
CATGLAGDGGPYNEQFF
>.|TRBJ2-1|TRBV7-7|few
TGTGCTAGCAGCAAAAGCCAACTAGTCTCCAATGAGCAGTTCTTC
CASSKSQLVSNEQFF
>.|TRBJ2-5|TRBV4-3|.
TGCGCCAGCAGCCAAGTAGGCGCGGTGCAAGAGACCCAGTACTTC
CASSQVGAVQETQYF
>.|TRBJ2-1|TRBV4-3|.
TGCGCCAGCAGCCAAGATCGAGGGGTAAGCTACAATGAGCAGTTCTTC
CASSQDRGVSYNEQFF
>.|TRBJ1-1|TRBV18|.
TGTGCCAGCTCCCGAAGGGATTACACTGAAGCTTTCTTT
CASSRRDYTEAFF
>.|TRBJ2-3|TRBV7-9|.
TGTGCCAGCAGCCCCGTAACGATCCCCGGGACCGATGCTAATACGCAGTATTTT
CASSPVTIPGTDANTQYF
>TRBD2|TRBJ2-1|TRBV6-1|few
TGTGCCAGCAGAAAGACCGCGGGAGAAAGATACAATGAGCAGTTCTTC
CASRKTAGERYNEQFF
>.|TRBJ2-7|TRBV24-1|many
TGTGCCACCAGTGAAGGTATCTCCTACGAGCAGTACTTC
CATSEGISYEQYF
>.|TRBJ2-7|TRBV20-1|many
TGCAGTGCTAGAGCCCGCCCGGCCTCCCTCTACGAGCAGTACTTC
CSARARPASLYEQYF
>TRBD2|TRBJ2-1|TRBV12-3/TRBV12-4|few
TGTGCCAGCAGTTTAGGGGGGACTAGCAATGAGCAGTTCTTC
CASSLGGTSNEQFF
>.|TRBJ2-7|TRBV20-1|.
TGCAGTGCGAGGGGAAGGAACGAGCAGTACTTC
CSARGRNEQYF
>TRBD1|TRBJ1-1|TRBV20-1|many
TGCAGTGCGAGGGACAGGGCAACTGAAGCTTTCTTT
CSARDRATEAFF
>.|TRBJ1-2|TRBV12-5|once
TGTGCTAGTGGTTCTCCCGGGCTCGTAGATGGCTACACCTTC
CASGSPGLVDGYTF
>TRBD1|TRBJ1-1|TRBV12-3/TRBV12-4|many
TGTGCCAGCAGTTTTTCCGAGACAGGGTTCACTGAAGCTTTCTTT
CASSFSETGFTEAFF
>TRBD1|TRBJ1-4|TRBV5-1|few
TGCGCCAGCAGCTCTGGACAGGGTGATGAAAAACTGTTTTTT
CASSSGQGDEKLFF
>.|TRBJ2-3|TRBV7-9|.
TGTGCCAGCAGCTCCCCGTGGGATAGCACAGATACGCAGTATTTT
CASSSPWDSTDTQYF